This note documents a single T cell receptor beta chain sequence. The germline gives CDR1 SEHNR, CDR2 FQNEAQ (reference sequence). This CDR3 has 17 residues. V was pared by 1 base and J by 3 bases, with 18 bases between. Study processing details: Cell counts per sample came from amplifying reference gene primers. Assay used: immunoSEQ multiplex PCR; TCRdb lists only in-frame clones, some missing. The V and J calls and clone size are taken from that table; D and trimming were inferred from the DNA. The table shows just under 350,000 clones, with about 90% occurring only once. The sample originates from a study of blood T cell repertoires in COVID-19. In the study overall: Collection of acute and convalescent COVID-19 samples took place in the United States, Italy and Spain.

The chain has TRBV7-9 and TRBJ1-1; no clear D. Sample: peripheral blood. The TCR originated in a woman younger than 35 who had recovered from COVID-19. Here the CDR3 reads CASSLGRRGRKDTEAFF. DNA for the CDR3: TGTGCCAGCAGCTTAGGTCGGCGCGGAAGAAAGGACACTGAAGCTTTCTTT.